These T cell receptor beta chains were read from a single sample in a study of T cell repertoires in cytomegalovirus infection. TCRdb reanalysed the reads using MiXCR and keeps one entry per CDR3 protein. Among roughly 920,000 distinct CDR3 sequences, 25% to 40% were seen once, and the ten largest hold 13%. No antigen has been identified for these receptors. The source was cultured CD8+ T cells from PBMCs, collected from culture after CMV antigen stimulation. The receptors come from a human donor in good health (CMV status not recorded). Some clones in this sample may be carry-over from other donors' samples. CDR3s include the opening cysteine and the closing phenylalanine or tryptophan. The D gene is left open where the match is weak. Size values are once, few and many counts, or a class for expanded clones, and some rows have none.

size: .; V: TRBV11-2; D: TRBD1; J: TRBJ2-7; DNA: TGTGCCAGCAGCCTGGGGACAGGTCCGGCGAACGAGCAGTACTTC; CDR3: CASSLGTGPANEQYF
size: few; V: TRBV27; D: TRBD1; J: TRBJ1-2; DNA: TGTGCCAGCAGTTTATACACAGGGGCTGACTATGGCTACACCTTC; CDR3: CASSLYTGADYGYTF
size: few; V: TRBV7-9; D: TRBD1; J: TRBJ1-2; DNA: TGTGCCAGCAGCATAACCTCAGGGACAGTCCGTTTTGAGGGCTACACCTTC; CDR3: CASSITSGTVRFEGYTF
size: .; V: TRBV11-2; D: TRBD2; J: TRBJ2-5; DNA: TGTGCCAGCAGTATACGACTAGCGGGGTTAGAGACCCAGTACTTC; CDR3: CASSIRLAGLETQYF
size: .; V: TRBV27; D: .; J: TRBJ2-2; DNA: TGTGCCAGCAGTTGGCAGGGGAACGGGGAGCTGTTTTTT; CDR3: CASSWQGNGELFF
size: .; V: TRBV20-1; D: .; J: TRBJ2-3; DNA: TGCAGTGCTAGAGATCGAGAGAGACCTCTTTTGGATACGCAGTATTTT; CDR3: CSARDRERPLLDTQYF
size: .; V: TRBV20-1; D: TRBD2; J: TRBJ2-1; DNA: TGCAGTGCTAGAGAAGCGGGGTATAATGAGCAGTTCTTC; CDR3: CSAREAGYNEQFF
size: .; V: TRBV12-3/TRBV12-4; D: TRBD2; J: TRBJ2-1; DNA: TGTGCCAGCGGGACGGGGGGGTTGTACAATGAGCAGTTCTTC; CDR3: CASGTGGLYNEQFF
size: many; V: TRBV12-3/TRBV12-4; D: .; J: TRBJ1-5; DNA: TGTGCCAGCAGCTCCGGACTGTGGAGCAATCAGCCCCAGCATTTT; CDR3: CASSSGLWSNQPQHF
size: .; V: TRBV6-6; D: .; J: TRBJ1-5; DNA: TGTGCCAGCAGTTACGTGGACGGGACCTATGGGGAGCCCCAGCATTTT; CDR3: CASSYVDGTYGEPQHF
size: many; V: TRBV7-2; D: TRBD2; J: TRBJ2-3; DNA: TGTGCCAGCAGCTTGATAGCGGGGGGGCGGGATACGCAGTATTTT; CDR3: CASSLIAGGRDTQYF
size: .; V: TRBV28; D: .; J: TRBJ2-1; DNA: TGTGCCAGCAGCGTTGGCGGGTACTACAATGAGCAGTTCTTC; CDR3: CASSVGGYYNEQFF
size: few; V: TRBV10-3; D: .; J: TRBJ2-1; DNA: TGTGCCATGACGGACACCAACAATGAGCAGTTCTTC; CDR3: CAMTDTNNEQFF
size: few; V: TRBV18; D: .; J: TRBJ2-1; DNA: TGTGCCAGCTCACTGCGGGACAGAGGCTCCTACAATGAGCAGTTCTTC; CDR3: CASSLRDRGSYNEQFF
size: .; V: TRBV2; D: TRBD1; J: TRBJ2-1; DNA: TGTGCCAGCAGTGAAGTTGGACAGGGCAATGAGCAGTTCTTC; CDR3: CASSEVGQGNEQFF
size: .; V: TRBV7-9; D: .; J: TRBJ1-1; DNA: TGTGCCAACAGCCCCGGACCGATTGAAGCTTTCTTT; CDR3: CANSPGPIEAFF
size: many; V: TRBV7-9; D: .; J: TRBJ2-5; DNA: TGTGCCAGCAGCGCCGCAGGGGTTCAAGAGACCCAGTACTTC; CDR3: CASSAAGVQETQYF
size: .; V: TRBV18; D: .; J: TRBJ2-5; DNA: TGTGCCAGCTCACCAGACGCGGGTAGAAGGGAGACCCAGTACTTC; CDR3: CASSPDAGRRETQYF
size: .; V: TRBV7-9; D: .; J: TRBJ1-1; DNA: TGTGCCAGCAGCTCCTCCAGTGACCCGAACACTGAAGCTTTCTTT; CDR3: CASSSSSDPNTEAFF
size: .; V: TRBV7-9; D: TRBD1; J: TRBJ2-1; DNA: TGTGCCAGCAGCGGCTACAGGGGGAGCTCCTACAATGAGCAGTTCTTC; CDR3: CASSGYRGSSYNEQFF
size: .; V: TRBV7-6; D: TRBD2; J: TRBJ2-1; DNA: TGTTCCAGCAGAACTAGCGGGGGGGCCTTTAATGAGCAGTTCTTC; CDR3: CSSRTSGGAFNEQFF
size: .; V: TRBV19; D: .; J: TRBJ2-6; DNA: TGTGCCAGTAGTATTGCCCCCCAAAAGGGTTGGGACTCTGGGGCCAACGTCCTGACTTTC; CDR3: CASSIAPQKGWDSGANVLTF
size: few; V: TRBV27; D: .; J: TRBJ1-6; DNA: TGTGCCAGCAGTTTAGGGGAGCTTTATAATTCACCCCTCCACTTT; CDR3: CASSLGELYNSPLHF
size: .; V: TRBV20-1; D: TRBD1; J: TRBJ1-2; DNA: TGCAGTGCTAGGGATACAGGGGAATTTAACTATGGCTACACCTTC; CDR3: CSARDTGEFNYGYTF
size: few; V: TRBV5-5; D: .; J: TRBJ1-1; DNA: TGTGCCAGCAGCTTTGGGCATACGGGAAACACTGAAGCTTTCTTT; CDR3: CASSFGHTGNTEAFF
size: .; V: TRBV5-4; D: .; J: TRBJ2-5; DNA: TGTGCCAGCAGCTTGGATATGAGTGGGGACCAGTACTTC; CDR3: CASSLDMSGDQYF
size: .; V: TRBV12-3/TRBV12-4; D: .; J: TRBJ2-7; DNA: TGTGCCAGCAGTTTACTCAACTACGAGCAGTACTTC; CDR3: CASSLLNYEQYF
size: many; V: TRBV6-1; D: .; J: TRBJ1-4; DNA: TGTGCCAGCAGCCCCGGACCGGCCCGAGAAAAACTGTTTTTT; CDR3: CASSPGPAREKLFF
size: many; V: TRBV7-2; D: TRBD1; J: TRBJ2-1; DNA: TGTGCCAGCAGCCTGGGGGACAGCGGATACAATGAGCAGTTCTTC; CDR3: CASSLGDSGYNEQFF
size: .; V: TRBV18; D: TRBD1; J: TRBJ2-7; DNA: TGTGCCAGCTCACCGTTCCCGGGACAGGGATCGCTCGACGAGCAGTACTTC; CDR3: CASSPFPGQGSLDEQYF
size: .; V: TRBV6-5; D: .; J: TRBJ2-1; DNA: TGTGCCAGCAGTTACCAGACACCCGGTTGGTCTAATGAGCAGTTCTTC; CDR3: CASSYQTPGWSNEQFF
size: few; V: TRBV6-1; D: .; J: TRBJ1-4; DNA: TGTGCCAGCAGTAGTATCTACCGCCTGGCAGAAAAACTGTTTTTT; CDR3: CASSSIYRLAEKLFF
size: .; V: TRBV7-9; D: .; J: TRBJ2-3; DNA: TGTGCCAGCGATCAGTCTAGCCTTGCAGATACGCAGTATTTT; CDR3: CASDQSSLADTQYF
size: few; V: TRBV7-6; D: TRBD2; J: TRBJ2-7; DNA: TGTGCCAGCAGCCCCCGCAGTTTAGCGGGGGGGCTGTACGAGCAGTACTTC; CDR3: CASSPRSLAGGLYEQYF
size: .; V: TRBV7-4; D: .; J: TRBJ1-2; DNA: TGTGCCACTCGACCGACATATGGCTACACCTTC; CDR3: CATRPTYGYTF